These 30 T cell receptor beta chains share one sample of origin, sequenced in a study of blood T cell repertoires in COVID-19 (dated by TCRdb to 2020 to 2022). Library method: the immunoSEQ multiplex PCR assay. TCRdb took this table from immuneACCESS and kept in-frame rearrangements with V and J called. Such tables lack part of the clones; where checked against another copy, unresolved V genes explain under half of the gap, and the rest is unexplained. In all, the sample holds about 300,000 clones, and about 90% of those were seen once. The biggest ten clones account for 1.5% to 2% of the sample. Sequences were obtained from peripheral blood. These receptors all come from a woman aged 25 to 39 with COVID-19, enrolled during active disease.

V is TRBV10-2 and J is TRBJ2-5, with TRBD2 identical over 12 bases. The CDR3 consists of 15 residues. Germline loops: CDR1 WSHSY, CDR2 SAAADI. The V and J ends lost 6 bases and 5 bases, in that order; junction bases with no gene match: 7. The CDR3 here is CASRPSGGAGETQYF. DNA for the CDR3: TGCGCCAGCAGACCTAGCGGGGGGGCTGGGGAGACCCAGTACTTC.

The chain combines TRBV7-3 with TRBJ2-2; maybe TRBD1 (5 bases). The CDR3 loop spans 16 amino acids. Germline V gene sequence: CDR1 SGHTA, CDR2 FQGTGA. Trimming pared 4 bases from V and 5 bases from J, leaving 17 bases between. The CDR3 region is CASSSSPPRVTGELFF. CDR3 nucleotides: TGTGCCAGCAGCTCCTCCCCCCCCAGGGTTACCGGGGAGCTGTTTTTT.

This rearrangement joins TRBV2 to TRBJ1-3; a possible D gene is TRBD1 (5 bases). CDR3 length equals 14 residues. Trimming took off 4 bases at V and 0 bases at J, with 7 bases between the two ends. The germline V gene encodes CDR1 SNHLY and CDR2 FYNNEI. CDR3 in amino acids: CASSATVSGNTIYF. In DNA, the CDR3 is TGTGCCAGCAGTGCGACAGTCTCTGGAAACACCATATATTTT.

J is TRBJ1-1 and V is TRBV6-5, with D maybe TRBD1 (6 bases). Per germline, CDR1 MNHEY and CDR2 SVGAGI. This CDR3 has 15 residues. Trimming cost V 6 bases and J 5 bases, with 19 bases left between them. The CDR3: CASSPPHRVGTEAFF. In DNA form, the CDR3 reads TGTGCCAGCAGCCCGCCTCACAGGGTCGGAACTGAAGCTTTCTTT.

J is TRBJ2-1 and V is TRBV28; D gene uncertain. Trimming left V 8 bases short and J 7 bases short, with 18 bases between. This CDR3 has 14 amino acids. The germline V gene encodes CDR1 MDHEN and CDR2 SYDVKM. Here the CDR3 DNA reads TGTGCCAGCGGAATCGGAAGGTCGAGGAATGAGCAGTTCTTC. It encodes CASGIGRSRNEQFF.

This clone was counted a single time. This chain uses TRBV14 with TRBJ2-1; D gene uncertain. CDR1 and CDR2 from the germline V gene are SGHDN and FVKESK. The germline V and J ends were trimmed by 4 bases and 5 bases, with 9 bases remaining between them. This CDR3 comprises 13 residues. The CDR3 coding sequence is TGTGCCAGCAGCCCCCGACGGGACAATGAGCAGTTCTTC. Its translation is CASSPRRDNEQFF.

The chain combines TRBV2 with TRBJ1-5; 8 bases agree with TRBD1. With V trimmed by 6 bases and J by 0 bases, 10 bases remained unmatched. This CDR3 contains 17 residues. The germline gives CDR1 SNHLY, CDR2 FYNNEI. This chain's CDR3 is CASSPGQEWYSNQPQHF. The CDR3 DNA reads as TGTGCCAGCAGCCCGGGACAGGAGTGGTATAGCAATCAGCCCCAGCATTTT.

The chain uses TRBV5-1 and TRBJ2-6; D remains unclear. Trimming shortened V by 4 bases and J by 0 bases, and 5 bases separated the two germline ends. This CDR3 is built from 14 residues. CDR1 and CDR2 from the germline V gene are SGHRS and YFSETQ. The CDR3 DNA sequence: TGCGCCAGCAGCGAGAACTCTGGGGCCAACGTCCTGACTTTC. Its protein product is CASSENSGANVLTF. The full variable domain, with the rest looked up from reference TRBV5-1 and TRBJ2-6, is KAGVTQTPRYLIKTRGQQVTLSCSPISGHRSVSWYQQTPGQGLQFLFEYFSETQRNKGNFPGRFSGRQFSNSRSEMNVSTLELGDSALYLCASSENSGANVLTFGAGSRLTVL.

V gene TRBV10-2 combines with J gene TRBJ1-2, with a possible D match to TRBD1 (6 bases). The V end was cut by 2 bases, the J end by 5 bases, with 15 bases between. This CDR3 is built from 15 residues. CDR1 WSHSY and CDR2 SAAADI come from the germline V gene. This chain's CDR3 is CASSEGGAGRYGYTF. The CDR3, as DNA: TGCGCCAGCAGTGAGGGGGGGGCCGGTCGATATGGCTACACCTTC.

This clone was recorded once. CDR3 loop: CASSQEWRDQPQHF. The CDR3 DNA sequence: TGTGCCAGCAGCCAAGAATGGCGGGATCAGCCCCAGCATTTT. This chain connects TRBV3-1 (or the pseudogene TRBV3-2) to TRBJ1-5; no clear D gene. Trimming shortened V by 0 bases and J by 5 bases, and 8 bases separated the two germline ends. The CDR3 spans 14 residues. The germline CDR1 and CDR2 sequences are LGHDT and YNNKEL (reference sequence).

This clone was counted once. Other nucleotide sequences from this sample produce the same CDR3. J is TRBJ1-4 and V is TRBV5-4; 8 nucleotides agree with TRBD1. Germline V lookup: CDR1 SGHNT, CDR2 YYREEE (reference sequence). The CDR3 runs 15 residues. The trim removed 5 bases at V and 0 bases at J, leaving 3 bases unmatched. The CDR3 sequence: CASSPTGATNEKLFF. CDR3 sequence (DNA): TGTGCCAGCAGTCCGACAGGGGCAACTAATGAAAAACTGTTTTTT.

This clone was counted a single time. The chain links TRBV19 to TRBJ1-6; TRBD1 agrees at 9 bases. In germline, CDR1 is LNHDA, CDR2 SQIVND (reference sequence). The trim removed 4 bases at V and 14 bases at J, leaving 6 bases unmatched. CDR3 length equals 13 residues. The CDR3 region is CASSSGQGNTLHF. Written as DNA, the CDR3 is TGTGCCAGTAGTAGTGGACAGGGGAACACCCTCCACTTT. Using reference TRBV19 and TRBJ1-6 for the parts outside the CDR3, the full variable domain is DGGITQSPKYLFRKEGQNVTLSCEQNLNHDAMYWYRQDPGQGLRLIYYSQIVNDFQKGDIAEGYSVSREKKESFPLTVTSAQKNPTAFYLCASSSGQGNTLHFGNGTRLTVT.

The V call is TRBV29-1, the J call TRBJ2-3; no clear D. This CDR3 region has 12 residues. Deletions cut 4 bases from V and 6 bases from J, with 11 bases between. Germline assignment: CDR1 SQVTM and CDR2 ANQGSEA. The CDR3, as DNA: TGCAGCGTTGTAGTCTTGTCGGATACGCAGTATTTT. Its protein is CSVVVLSDTQYF.

This clone turned up a few times. V and J are TRBV9 and TRBJ1-1; TRBD1 matches 12 bases. The CDR3 runs to 13 residues. Germline values: CDR1 SGDLS, CDR2 YYNGEE. J gave up 11 bases and V 4 bases, and 6 bases lay outside the gene matches. CDR3 amino acids: CASSLGTGGMAFF. CDR3 DNA: TGTGCCAGCAGCCTAGGGACAGGGGGCATGGCTTTCTTT.

Notes on this clone: Other DNA variants within this sample encode the same CDR3. The V call is TRBV9, the J call TRBJ1-4; possible D gene TRBD1, 6 bases. Deletions cut 2 bases from V and 7 bases from J, with 12 bases between. Germline V gene lookup returns CDR1 SGDLS and CDR2 YYNGEE. CDR3 length: 14 residues. The CDR3 sequence: CASSVGGGSEKLFF. CDR3 bases: TGTGCCAGCAGCGTTGGGGGCGGGAGTGAAAAACTGTTTTTT.

This chain uses TRBV21-1 with TRBJ1-6; TRBD1, the table's D call, was not compared with the DNA. TRBV21-1 is termed a pseudogene. CDR3 length: 20 amino acids. CDR3 DNA sequence: TGTGCCAGCAGCAAAGGCGAGGCTCAGGGGGCAAGCTCCTATAATTCACCCCTCCACTTT. This translates into CASSKGEAQGASSYNSPLHF.

The chain joins TRBV7-2 to TRBJ2-5, with 15 bases fitting TRBD2. The V and J ends lost 5 bases and 5 bases, in that order; junction bases with no gene match: 6. This CDR3 is built from 16 residues. Germline V CDR1 and CDR2: SGHTA, FQGNSA. CDR3 in amino acids: CASSPRTSGGDETQYF. The CDR3 coding sequence is TGTGCCAGCAGCCCCCGGACTAGCGGGGGGGACGAGACCCAGTACTTC.

The chain recombines TRBV27 with TRBJ1-2, with 8 bases aligning to TRBD1. The CDR3 is made up of 19 amino acids. V was pared by 0 bases and J by 0 bases, with 12 bases of the junction left unmatched. Per germline, CDR1 MNHEY and CDR2 SMNVEV (reference sequence). The CDR3 sequence is CASSLSGTGGPRSNYGYTF. As DNA, the CDR3 is TGTGCCAGCAGTTTATCGGGGACAGGAGGACCTCGATCTAACTATGGCTACACCTTC.

The chain combines TRBV7-9 with TRBJ1-1; D not certain. In germline, CDR1 is SEHNR, CDR2 FQNEAQ (reference sequence). The ends were cut back, 5 bases at V and 5 bases at J, with 9 bases in the middle. The CDR3 covers 12 residues. CDR3 in amino acids: CASSQVSTEAFF. In DNA form, the CDR3 reads TGTGCCAGCAGCCAGGTATCAACTGAAGCTTTCTTT.

In its sample, this clone was seen a few times. The rearrangement uses TRBV5-5 and TRBJ1-1; 7 bases agree with TRBD1. The germline V gene has CDR1 SGHKS and CDR2 YYEKEE (reference sequence). The CDR3 totals 15 residues. V gave up 3 bases and J gave up 5 bases; unmatched junction bases: 10. As DNA, the CDR3 is TGTGCCAGCAGCTCGTCCCAGGGGGTTAGTACTGAAGCTTTCTTT. Its protein product is CASSSSQGVSTEAFF. Supplemented by reference TRBV5-5 and TRBJ1-1, the full variable domain reads DAGVTQSPTHLIKTRGQQVTLRCSPISGHKSVSWYQQVLGQGPQFIFQYYEKEERGRGNFPDRFSARQFPNYSSELNVNALLLGDSALYLCASSSSQGVSTEAFFGQGTRLTVV.

This chain uses TRBV11-3 with TRBJ1-1; TRBD1 matches 8 bases. CDR1 and CDR2 (germline): SGHNT, YENEEA. CDR3 length: 15 amino acids. The V gene end was trimmed by 6 bases and the J gene end by 5 bases; junction bases not matched to a gene: 11. The CDR3 sequence: CASSLTGQVITEAFF. For the CDR3, the DNA is TGTGCCAGCAGTTTGACGGGACAGGTGATTACTGAAGCTTTCTTT.

The V gene is TRBV27, the J gene TRBJ1-5; D remains ambiguous. The CDR3 is 15 amino acids. The V end was cut by 4 bases, the J end by 5 bases, with 15 bases between. CDR1 and CDR2 from the germline V gene are MNHEY and SMNVEV (reference sequence). This CDR3 is CASSSNAEIHQPQHF. The CDR3 DNA sequence: TGTGCCAGCAGTTCAAACGCGGAGATCCATCAGCCCCAGCATTTT.

The chain recombines TRBV4-3 with TRBJ1-1; no clear D. The V end lost 1 base, the J end lost 4 bases, and 10 bases lay between the germline ends. The CDR3 has 14 residues. Germline lookup yields CDR1 LGHNA and CDR2 YSLEER. CDR3 in amino acids: CASSQVLQTTEAFF. CDR3 bases: TGCGCCAGCAGCCAAGTCCTACAGACCACTGAAGCTTTCTTT.

The chain joins TRBV6-1 to TRBJ1-1; 8 nucleotides match TRBD1. The V gene end was trimmed by 1 base and the J gene end by 0 bases; junction bases not matched to a gene: 7. CDR1 is MNHNS, CDR2 SASEGT, per germline. The CDR3 runs 17 residues. CDR3 DNA sequence: TGTGCCAGCAGTGAAGTTAACAGGGGGGCCATGAACACTGAAGCTTTCTTT. This sequence encodes CASSEVNRGAMNTEAFF.

The chain carries TRBV10-3 and TRBJ2-3; 7 bases are a match to TRBD2. The germline V gene encodes CDR1 ENHRY and CDR2 SYGVKD. V lost 0 bases to trimming and J lost 6 bases; unmatched junction nucleotides: 3. The CDR3 spans 14 residues. CDR3 in DNA: TGTGCCATCAGTGAGTCCCGGACTAGGGATACGCAGTATTTT. It yields the protein CAISESRTRDTQYF.

In nucleotides, the CDR3 is TGTGCCAGCAGGAGGGAGGGACAGGGGGGGACTGAAGCTTTCTTT. This gives the protein CASRREGQGGTEAFF. This chain links TRBV2 with TRBJ1-1; 11 bases map to TRBD1. The CDR3 runs 15 residues. V was pared by 6 bases and J by 5 bases, with 8 bases of the junction left unmatched. Germline V lookup: CDR1 SNHLY, CDR2 FYNNEI.

This clone was counted a few times. V gene TRBV18 combines with J gene TRBJ2-7, with TRBD1 matching over 8 bases. Losses at the gene ends were 3 bases for V and 2 bases for J; bases not matched to a gene: 3. Looked up from germline, CDR1 is KGHSH and CDR2 is LQKENI. This CDR3 region has 14 residues. CDR3 amino acids: CASSPGTGTYEQYV. CDR3 bases: TGTGCCAGCTCACCTGGGACAGGTACCTACGAGCAGTACGTC.

The CDR3 protein is CASSRDRERYGYTF. Written as DNA, the CDR3 is TGTGCCAGCAGCCGGGACAGGGAGCGGTATGGCTACACCTTC. The chain employs TRBV5-4 and TRBJ1-2; 9 nucleotides line up with TRBD1. The J segment lost 5 bases and the V segment lost 4 bases, leaving 6 bases of the junction unmatched. This CDR3 has 14 residues. Germline loops: CDR1 SGHNT, CDR2 YYREEE (reference sequence).

This clone was seen a few times. V gene TRBV11-2 combines with J gene TRBJ2-3; TRBD1 agrees at 9 bases. V dropped 1 base and J dropped 0; count of bases not matched to a gene: 8. Germline V gene lookup returns CDR1 SGHAT and CDR2 FQNNGV. The CDR3 totals 18 residues. For the CDR3, the DNA is TGTGCCAGCAGCTTAGTTCGGCTAGGGACAGGGAGCACAGATACGCAGTATTTT. This gives the protein CASSLVRLGTGSTDTQYF.

This chain links TRBV30 with TRBJ1-1; D remains ambiguous. The CDR3 is 14 residues long. Germline V gene lookup returns CDR1 GTSNPN and CDR2 SVGIG (reference sequence). The V and J ends lost 2 bases and 4 bases respectively, with 14 bases between them. CDR3 residues: CAWSYGGVSTEAFF. The CDR3 region has the DNA TGTGCCTGGAGTTACGGAGGAGTTTCCACTGAAGCTTTCTTT.